This TCR beta chain was recovered during a study of control samples from healthy donors and cancer patients. Only in-frame clones appear in the TCRdb table, and some are missing; sequencing was by immunoSEQ multiplex PCR. In the table there are 70,000 or so clones, approximately 87% of which are singletons. This clone has just one count. V lost 4 bases and J 5 bases, leaving 15 bases between the germline ends. Germline CDR1 reads SGHNT; CDR2 reads YYREEE (reference sequence). The CDR3 extends over 14 amino acids. Sequenced material: blood. The chain has TRBV5-4 and TRBJ2-5; D is perhaps TRBD1 or TRBD2 (6 bases each). The TCR sequence derives from a man aged 50-59 years in good health. CDR3 sequence (DNA): TGTGCCAGCAGCCTAGGACGGGGGCTGGAGACCCAGTACTTC. The encoded protein is CASSLGRGLETQYF.